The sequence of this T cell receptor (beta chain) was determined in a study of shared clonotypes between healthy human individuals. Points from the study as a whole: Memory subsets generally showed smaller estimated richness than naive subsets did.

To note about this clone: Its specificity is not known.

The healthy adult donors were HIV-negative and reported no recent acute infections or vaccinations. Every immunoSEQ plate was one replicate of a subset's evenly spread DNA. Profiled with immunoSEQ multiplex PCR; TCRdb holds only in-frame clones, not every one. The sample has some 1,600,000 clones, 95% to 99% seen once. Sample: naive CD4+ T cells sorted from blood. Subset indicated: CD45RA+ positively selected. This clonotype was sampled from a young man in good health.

CDR3 amino acids: CASSFHRTSGYHNEQFF. CDR3 coding DNA: TGTGCCAGCAGTTTCCACAGGACTAGCGGATATCACAATGAGCAGTTCTTC. The genes are TRBV27 and TRBJ2-1, with 10 bases that match TRBD2. The V gene's germline CDR1 is MNHEY and CDR2 SMNVEV (reference sequence). The CDR3 covers 17 residues. The V segment lost 3 bases and the J segment 5 bases; nucleotides outside the gene matches: 10.